Each of the 27 T cell receptor beta chains below was sequenced from the same sample in a study of cytomegalovirus exposure and HLA in healthy donors. The table came from immunoSEQ multiplex PCR; TCRdb's copy has only in-frame clones and leaves some out. The table includes some 63,000 clones, 70% to 90% detected once. The sample consisted of PBMCs. The receptors derive from a woman aged 18-30 years in good health and CMV-seronegative.

The chain links TRBV5-1 to TRBJ1-3, with TRBD1 identical over 8 bases. The length of the CDR3 is 16 residues. The junction had 7 bases not matched to a gene; V was cut back by 3 bases and J by 2 bases. CDR1 is SGHRS, CDR2 YFSETQ, per germline. CDR3 in amino acids: CASSYDPTGAGNTIYF. Here the CDR3 DNA reads TGCGCCAGCAGCTACGACCCGACAGGGGCTGGAAACACCATATATTTT. Together with reference TRBV5-1 and TRBJ1-3, the CDR3 gives the full variable domain: KAGVTQTPRYLIKTRGQQVTLSCSPISGHRSVSWYQQTPGQGLQFLFEYFSETQRNKGNFPGRFSGRQFSNSRSEMNVSTLELGDSALYLCASSYDPTGAGNTIYFGEGSWLTVV.

This clone was seen only a few times. The J gene is TRBJ1-2, the V gene TRBV19, with 10 bases aligning to TRBD1. V shed 6 bases and J 3 bases; nucleotides not matched to a gene: 7. This CDR3 spans 15 amino acids. Germline V gene data show CDR1 as LNHDA and CDR2 as SQIVND (reference sequence). The DNA for the CDR3 is TGTGCCAGTAGGAAGAGACAGGGGGCGGACTATGGCTACACCTTC. It yields the protein CASRKRQGADYGYTF.

This chain connects TRBV30 to TRBJ1-6, with TRBD1 as a possible D gene (6 bases). Germline CDR1 reads GTSNPN; CDR2 reads SVGIG (reference sequence). Trimming shortened V by 8 bases and J by 2 bases, and 13 bases separated the two germline ends. The CDR3 is 14 residues long. The CDR3 sequence is CAGTQGTYNSPLHF. The CDR3 DNA is TGTGCCGGGACACAGGGAACCTATAATTCACCCCTCCACTTT.

This chain joins TRBV28 and TRBJ2-5; D is ambiguous. The V end lost 5 bases, the J end lost 5 bases, and 9 bases lay between the germline ends. Germline V lookup: CDR1 MDHEN, CDR2 SYDVKM. The CDR3 length is 12 residues. CDR3 loop: CASSQALETQYF. CDR3 nucleotides: TGTGCCAGCAGTCAAGCCCTGGAGACCCAGTACTTC.

The chain has TRBV6-5 and TRBJ2-2; 9 bases fit TRBD2. With 2 bases clipped from V and 7 bases from J, the junction kept 5 bases outside the gene matches. In germline, CDR1 is MNHEY, CDR2 SVGAGI. The CDR3 loop spans 15 amino acids. CDR3 protein: CASSYLAGSGGELFF. The CDR3 bases are TGTGCCAGCAGTTACCTAGCGGGGTCGGGCGGGGAGCTGTTTTTT.

The chain combines TRBV28 with TRBJ2-5; the match to TRBD2 covers 11 bases. Germline assignment: CDR1 MDHEN and CDR2 SYDVKM. V dropped 4 bases and J dropped 2; count of bases not matched to a gene: 6. This CDR3 contains 16 residues. This CDR3 is CASSSWGLAEQETQYF. DNA of the CDR3: TGTGCCAGCAGTTCCTGGGGACTAGCGGAGCAAGAGACCCAGTACTTC.

Comments on this clone: Other nucleotide sequences from this sample produce the same CDR3. The V gene is TRBV6-4, the J gene TRBJ2-3, with D possibly being TRBD2 (6 bases). Germline V gene sequence: CDR1 MRHNA, CDR2 SNTAGT. V lost 2 bases, J lost 1 base, and 10 bases lay in between. CDR3 length equals 15 residues. The CDR3 region is CASSDGTGGTDTQYF. CDR3 coding DNA: TGTGCCAGCAGTGACGGGACGGGGGGCACAGATACGCAGTATTTT.

The chain joins TRBV5-1 to TRBJ2-7; weak D call: TRBD2 (5 bases). The CDR3 length is 13 residues. Germline V gives CDR1 SGHRS, CDR2 YFSETQ. Trimming stripped 0 bases from V and 7 bases from J, with 11 bases between. The CDR3 coding sequence is TGCGCCAGCAGCTTGGCCGGGGTAAGGGAGCAGTACTTC. Translation gives CASSLAGVREQYF.

V is TRBV2 and J is TRBJ2-7; 13 bases align to TRBD2. The J segment lost 2 bases and the V segment lost 7 bases, leaving 8 bases of the junction unmatched. The germline V gene has CDR1 SNHLY and CDR2 FYNNEI. The CDR3 covers 16 residues. The CDR3 sequence: CASTYPGLAGTYEQYF. CDR3 sequence (DNA): TGTGCCAGCACCTACCCGGGACTAGCGGGGACCTACGAGCAGTACTTC.

The gene calls are TRBV5-5 and TRBJ2-1, with D maybe TRBD2 (5 bases). Germline loops: CDR1 SGHKS, CDR2 YYEKEE (reference sequence). The CDR3 length is 15 residues. V was shortened by 1 base and J by 4 bases, with 12 bases between the two germline ends. As DNA, the CDR3 is TGTGCCAGCAGCTTGTCGCTAGCTAGGTACAATGAGCAGTTCTTC. The encoded protein is CASSLSLARYNEQFF.

The genes are TRBV14 and TRBJ2-3; D is ambiguous. The CDR3 extends over 15 amino acids. Between the trimmed V and J ends, which lost 2 bases and 0 bases, there was a span of 9 bases. Germline CDR1 is SGHDN and CDR2 is FVKESK. CDR3 amino acids: CASSQRAASTDTQYF. CDR3 nucleotide sequence: TGTGCCAGCAGCCAAAGAGCTGCTAGCACAGATACGCAGTATTTT.

The rearrangement joins TRBV27 to TRBJ1-1, with 7 nucleotides matching TRBD1. The CDR3 extends over 13 amino acids. Germline assignment: CDR1 MNHEY and CDR2 SMNVEV (reference sequence). Trimming cost V 2 bases and J 3 bases; bases outside gene matches: 0. The CDR3 region is CASSLTGDTEAFF. Here the CDR3 DNA reads TGTGCCAGCAGTTTAACAGGGGACACTGAAGCTTTCTTT.

This chain joins TRBV5-4 and TRBJ1-5; no definite D call. CDR1 and CDR2 from the germline V gene are SGHNT and YYREEE (reference sequence). The CDR3 sequence is 15 residues long. The V gene lost 1 base and the J gene lost 1 base, with 9 bases spanning the gap. CDR3 protein: CASSLSGDSNQPQHF. The CDR3 bases are TGTGCCAGCAGCTTGAGCGGTGACAGCAATCAGCCCCAGCATTTT.

The chain carries TRBV28 and TRBJ1-5; D is possibly TRBD1 (6 bases). CDR3 length: 17 amino acids. Per the germline V gene, CDR1 is MDHEN and CDR2 is SYDVKM. The germline V and J ends were trimmed by 6 bases and 1 base, with 19 bases remaining between them. This chain's CDR3 is CASSPTSYRESNQPQHF. The CDR3 bases are TGTGCCAGCAGCCCAACCTCCTACAGGGAAAGCAATCAGCCCCAGCATTTT.

The chain joins TRBV5-4 to TRBJ2-1, with no clear D. The CDR3 covers 16 residues. Germline CDR1 reads SGHNT; CDR2 reads YYREEE (reference sequence). The V end lost 1 base, the J end lost 2 bases, and 13 bases lay between the germline ends. The CDR3 nucleotides are TGTGCCAGCAGCTTGAAGTCCGGAAGCGCCTACAATGAGCAGTTCTTC. Translating it yields CASSLKSGSAYNEQFF.

V and J are TRBV5-1 and TRBJ2-5; TRBD1 is a possible D gene (5 bases). There are 14 residues in the CDR3. Germline V gene lookup returns CDR1 SGHRS and CDR2 YFSETQ. Trimming took 3 bases from V and 0 from J, leaving 9 bases between them. CDR3 residues: CASSSGQYQETQYF. CDR3 DNA sequence: TGCGCCAGCAGCTCCGGACAATACCAAGAGACCCAGTACTTC.

The rearrangement uses TRBV2 and TRBJ2-7; perhaps TRBD1 as D (6 bases). CDR3 length: 15 amino acids. Germline CDR1 is SNHLY and CDR2 is FYNNEI. Trimming pared 3 bases from V and 2 bases from J, leaving 14 bases between. CDR3 nucleotide sequence: TGTGCCAGCAGTGATCGGGACACAGACCCCTACGAGCAGTACTTC. This gives the protein CASSDRDTDPYEQYF.

The chain links TRBV6-4 to TRBJ1-1; perhaps TRBD1 as D (5 bases). The V and J ends lost 7 bases and 4 bases respectively, with 22 bases between them. The CDR3 totals 16 residues. Germline-derived CDR1 and CDR2 are MRHNA and SNTAGT. This chain's CDR3 is CASKDEHVSGRTEAFF. The CDR3 nucleotides are TGTGCCAGCAAAGATGAACACGTCTCAGGGCGCACTGAAGCTTTCTTT.

The gene calls are TRBV6-5 and TRBJ2-7; D is perhaps TRBD2 (6 bases). V was clipped by 4 bases and J by 7 bases, with 23 bases between them. CDR3 length equals 16 residues. The V gene's germline CDR1 is MNHEY and CDR2 SVGAGI. CDR3 bases: TGTGCCAGCAGTTTAAGAACCGGGACTCCCCCCGCGGAGCAGTACTTC. It encodes CASSLRTGTPPAEQYF.

This rearrangement joins TRBV11-2 to TRBJ2-1; maybe TRBD2 (5 bases). This CDR3 contains 14 residues. Germline-derived CDR1 and CDR2 are SGHAT and FQNNGV. V shed 0 bases and J shed 12 bases, with 15 bases lying between them. DNA of the CDR3: TGTGCCAGCAGCTTAGAAGAGGTGAGGGCAGGGCAGTTCTTC. Translation: CASSLEEVRAGQFF.

The CDR3 is CASSLGTRDQYF. The DNA of the CDR3 is TGTGCCAGTAGTTTAGGGACTAGGGACCAGTACTTC. The chain is built from TRBV19 and TRBJ2-4; 8 bases map to TRBD2. Germline CDR1 and CDR2: LNHDA and SQIVND (reference sequence). The CDR3 extends over 12 amino acids. The V gene end was trimmed by 5 bases and the J gene end by 13 bases; junction bases not matched to a gene: 7.

The chain has TRBV7-2 and TRBJ1-4; no clear D gene. Looked up from germline, CDR1 is SGHTA and CDR2 is FQGNSA. Trimming shortened V by 5 bases and J by 4 bases, and 11 bases separated the two germline ends. The CDR3 runs 14 residues. The CDR3 is CASSAMRRNEKLFF. CDR3 bases: TGTGCCAGCAGCGCGATGAGGCGTAATGAAAAACTGTTTTTT.

This chain connects TRBV2 to TRBJ1-2; D may be TRBD1 (6 bases). The CDR3 extends over 13 amino acids. Germline V gene sequence: CDR1 SNHLY, CDR2 FYNNEI. V was pared by 4 bases and J by 4 bases, with 10 bases between. The CDR3 coding sequence is TGTGCCAGCAGTGCCAGAGGGGGCTATGGCTACACCTTC. Residues: CASSARGGYGYTF.

V is TRBV5-1 and J is TRBJ2-5, with 9 bases identical to TRBD2. V shed 7 bases, J shed 1 base, and the junction held 8 bases outside the gene matches. CDR1 is SGHRS and CDR2 is YFSETQ in the germline V gene. CDR3 length: 15 residues. CDR3 protein: CASRRVAGVQETQYF. CDR3 DNA sequence: TGCGCCAGCCGAAGGGTAGCGGGGGTCCAAGAGACCCAGTACTTC.

V usage is TRBV6-5 and J usage is TRBJ2-1; D perhaps matches TRBD2 (6 bases). V lost 2 bases, J lost 0 bases, and 11 bases lay in between. This CDR3 contains 16 residues. The germline CDR1 and CDR2 sequences are MNHEY and SVGAGI. This CDR3 reads CASSYGLPSSYNEQFF. The CDR3 bases are TGTGCCAGCAGTTACGGACTACCGAGCTCCTACAATGAGCAGTTCTTC.

The gene calls are TRBV5-1 and TRBJ1-1, with D possibly being TRBD1 (6 bases). With 1 base removed from V and 1 base from J, the gap between germline ends came to 8 bases. The CDR3 is 14 residues long. CDR1 and CDR2 (germline): SGHRS, YFSETQ. The CDR3: CASSLPTGNTEAFF. The CDR3 nucleotides read TGCGCCAGCAGCTTGCCGACAGGGAACACTGAAGCTTTCTTT.

The chain uses TRBV5-1 and TRBJ2-7, with D unresolved. Germline CDR1 reads SGHRS; CDR2 reads YFSETQ. This CDR3 is 14 amino acids long. Trimming took 9 bases from V and 0 from J, leaving 16 bases between them. CDR3 sequence (DNA): TGCGCCATCCGGTCCTCGAGTAGCTCCTACGAGCAGTACTTC. It encodes CAIRSSSSSYEQYF.